This TCR beta chain was obtained from a study of T cell repertoires in cytomegalovirus infection. Study information: It was the public TCR beta signatures that indicated both CMV infection and matching HLA type. Study observations and caveats: Summed public TCR beta family frequency identified CMV carriers bearing the relevant HLA. Ex vivo, HLA-C-restricted CMV-specific TCR beta clonotypes prevailed over the rest of the response.

TCRdb itself ran the reads through MiXCR, one entry per CDR3 protein. The table records 400,000 to 550,000 distinct CDR3 sequences, 10% to 12% of them present only once. In regard to this clonotype: Its antigen is not identified.

Material: PBMCs. This receptor was identified in a human donor in good health (CMV status not recorded). Some clones in this sample may be carry-over from other donors' samples.

CDR3: CASRGTSGIGNEQFF. Here the CDR3 DNA reads TGTGCCAGCAGGGGGACTAGCGGGATTGGCAATGAGCAGTTCTTC. The chain links TRBV5-5 to TRBJ2-1; TRBD2 aligns across 13 bases. The CDR3 sequence is 15 residues long. V lost 5 bases and J lost 6; bases outside the gene matches: 5. In germline, CDR1 is SGHKS, CDR2 YYEKEE (reference sequence).